Listed here are 11 T cell receptor beta chains from one sample, sequenced in a study of shared clonotypes between healthy human individuals. Generated by immunoSEQ multiplex PCR, the TCRdb table keeps only in-frame clones and is missing some. The table lists about 530,000 clones, 90% to 96% of them singletons. The sequenced material came from naive CD4+ T cells sorted from blood. Subset given: CD45RA+ positively selected. These receptor sequences come from a woman aged 25 to 39 in good health.

As DNA, the CDR3 is TGCGCCAGCATTAGGCATGATACGCAGTATTTT. It encodes CASIRHDTQYF. This rearrangement joins TRBV10-2 to TRBJ2-3; D ambiguous. Trimming shortened V by 7 bases and J by 6 bases, and 8 bases separated the two germline ends. The V gene's germline CDR1 is WSHSY and CDR2 SAAADI. The CDR3 loop spans 11 amino acids.

The chain uses TRBV29-1 and TRBJ2-7; a possible D gene is TRBD1 (5 bases). The CDR3 consists of 12 residues. Germline V gene data show CDR1 as SQVTM and CDR2 as ANQGSEA. Trimming took off 7 bases at V and 5 bases at J, with 15 bases between the two ends. CDR3 in amino acids: CSGATVVDEQYF. The DNA for the CDR3 is TGCAGCGGGGCGACAGTGGTGGACGAGCAGTACTTC.

The rearrangement joins TRBV18 to TRBJ1-1, with D uncertain. Trimming removed 3 bases from V and 8 bases from J, with 13 bases in between. CDR1 is KGHSH and CDR2 is LQKENI in the germline V gene. The CDR3 covers 13 residues. CDR3 in amino acids: CASSPQDASEAFF. CDR3 nucleotide sequence: TGTGCCAGCTCACCCCAGGACGCCTCAGAAGCTTTCTTT.

The rearrangement joins TRBV10-3 to TRBJ2-1, with 9 bases that match TRBD2. The V and J ends lost 2 bases and 4 bases, in that order; junction bases with no gene match: 9. This CDR3 spans 17 amino acids. Germline V gene data show CDR1 as ENHRY and CDR2 as SYGVKD. The CDR3 loop is CAISEDLGLASYNEQFF. The CDR3 bases are TGTGCCATCAGTGAGGATCTAGGACTAGCGAGTTACAATGAGCAGTTCTTC.

V and J are TRBV7-8 and TRBJ2-7; 13 nucleotides agree with TRBD2. Germline loops: CDR1 SGHVS, CDR2 FQNEAQ. This CDR3 has 16 residues. V lost 5 bases and J lost 3; bases outside the gene matches: 7. In DNA form, the CDR3 reads TGTGCCAGCAGCCCCGGACTAGCGGGAGCCAGCTACGAGCAGTACTTC. Translation gives CASSPGLAGASYEQYF. The whole variable domain, remainder taken from reference TRBV7-8 and TRBJ2-7, is GAGVSQSPRYKVAKRGQDVALRCDPISGHVSLFWYQQALGQGPEFLTYFQNEAQLDKSGLPSDRFFAERPEGSVSTLKIQRTQQEDSAVYLCASSPGLAGASYEQYFGPGTRLTVT.

The rearrangement uses TRBV28 and TRBJ2-5, with D tentatively TRBD1 (5 bases). With 6 bases removed from V and 11 bases from J, the gap between germline ends came to 19 bases. Germline V lookup: CDR1 MDHEN, CDR2 SYDVKM. This CDR3 contains 13 residues. CDR3 sequence: CASRTGPGLEQYF. The CDR3 bases are TGTGCCAGCAGAACAGGACCGGGCCTGGAGCAGTACTTC.

The chain couples TRBV4-1 to TRBJ2-1; no reliable D call. CDR3 length equals 12 residues. Per the germline V gene, CDR1 is MGHRA and CDR2 is YSYEKL. Trimming stripped 5 bases from V and 8 bases from J, with 10 bases between. The DNA of the CDR3 is TGCGCCAGCAGCGCAGTCCTGGATGAGCAGTTCTTC. Translation gives CASSAVLDEQFF.

The J gene is TRBJ2-7, the V gene TRBV5-1; D gene unclear. This CDR3 contains 15 residues. CDR1 SGHRS and CDR2 YFSETQ come from the germline V gene. With 3 bases removed from V and 2 bases from J, the gap between germline ends came to 15 bases. This CDR3 is CASSSVRGGTYEQYF. The CDR3 DNA follows: TGCGCCAGCAGCTCAGTACGCGGCGGAACCTACGAGCAGTACTTC.

The chain has TRBV5-8 and TRBJ2-7, with 7 bases that match TRBD2. This CDR3 has 15 residues. Losses at the gene ends were 6 bases for V and 2 bases for J; bases not matched to a gene: 11. Germline CDR1 reads SGHTS; CDR2 reads YDEGEE. The CDR3 coding sequence is TGTGCCAGCACCCCTCCGGGACTACCAACCTACGAGCAGTACTTC. This gives the protein CASTPPGLPTYEQYF.

The chain employs TRBV12-5 and TRBJ2-2; TRBD2 matches 11 bases. The V and J ends lost 0 bases and 2 bases, in that order; junction bases with no gene match: 14. CDR1 and CDR2 (germline): LGHNT, FRNRAP. This CDR3 is built from 21 residues. CDR3 DNA: TGTGCTAGTGGTTTGGTACCCAAGGATAGCGGGAGGGCAACAAACACCGGGGAGCTGTTTTTT. Translated, it gives CASGLVPKDSGRATNTGELFF.

Notes on this clone: Different DNA sequences within this sample yield the same CDR3. The V gene is TRBV5-4, the J gene TRBJ2-7; the D is unclear. Germline V gene lookup returns CDR1 SGHNT and CDR2 YYREEE (reference sequence). V was shortened by 4 bases and J by 3 bases, with 5 bases between the two germline ends. The CDR3 runs to 11 residues. The CDR3: CASSLNYEQYF. The CDR3 DNA reads TGTGCCAGCAGCCTTAACTACGAGCAGTACTTC.